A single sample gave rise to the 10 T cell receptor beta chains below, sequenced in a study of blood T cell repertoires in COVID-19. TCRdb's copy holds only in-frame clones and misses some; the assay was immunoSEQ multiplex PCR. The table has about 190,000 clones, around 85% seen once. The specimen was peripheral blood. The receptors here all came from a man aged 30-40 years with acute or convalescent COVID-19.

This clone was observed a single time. DNA for the CDR3: TGTGCCAGCAGGGCGACAGGCGCGGAAAATCAGCCCCAGCATTTT. Protein sequence: CASRATGAENQPQHF. The chain combines TRBV6-5 with TRBJ1-5, with a weak D call TRBD1 (6 bases). This CDR3 contains 15 residues. Germline assignment: CDR1 MNHEY and CDR2 SVGAGI. V was pared by 6 bases and J by 4 bases, with 16 bases between.

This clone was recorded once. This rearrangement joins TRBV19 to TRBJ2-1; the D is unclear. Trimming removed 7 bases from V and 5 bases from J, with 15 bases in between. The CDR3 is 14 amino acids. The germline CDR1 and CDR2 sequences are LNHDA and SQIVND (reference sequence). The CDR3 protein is CASTPAATNNEQFF. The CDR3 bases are TGTGCCAGTACCCCCGCGGCCACAAACAATGAGCAGTTCTTC.

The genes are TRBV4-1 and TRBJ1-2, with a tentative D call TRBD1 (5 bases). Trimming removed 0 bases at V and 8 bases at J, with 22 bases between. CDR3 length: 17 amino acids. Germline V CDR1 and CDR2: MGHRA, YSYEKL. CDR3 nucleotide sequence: TGCGCCAGCAGCCAAGATCGGAGGGAAACAGGTTTTAAGGGCTACACCTTC. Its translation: CASSQDRRETGFKGYTF.

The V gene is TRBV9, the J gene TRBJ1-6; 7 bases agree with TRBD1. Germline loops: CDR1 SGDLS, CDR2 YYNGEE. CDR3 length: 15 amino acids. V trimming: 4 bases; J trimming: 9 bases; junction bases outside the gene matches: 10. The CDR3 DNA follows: TGTGCCAGCAGCCCCATCCGGGACAGTCGTTCACCCCTCCACTTT. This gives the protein CASSPIRDSRSPLHF.

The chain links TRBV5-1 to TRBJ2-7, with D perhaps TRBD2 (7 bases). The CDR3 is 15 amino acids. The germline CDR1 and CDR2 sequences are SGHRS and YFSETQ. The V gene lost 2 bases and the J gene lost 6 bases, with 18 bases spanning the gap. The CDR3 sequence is CASSLSTQGGGEQYF. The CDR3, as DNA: TGCGCCAGCAGCTTATCTACACAGGGCGGGGGCGAGCAGTACTTC. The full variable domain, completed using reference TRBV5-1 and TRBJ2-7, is KAGVTQTPRYLIKTRGQQVTLSCSPISGHRSVSWYQQTPGQGLQFLFEYFSETQRNKGNFPGRFSGRQFSNSRSEMNVSTLELGDSALYLCASSLSTQGGGEQYFGPGTRLTVT.

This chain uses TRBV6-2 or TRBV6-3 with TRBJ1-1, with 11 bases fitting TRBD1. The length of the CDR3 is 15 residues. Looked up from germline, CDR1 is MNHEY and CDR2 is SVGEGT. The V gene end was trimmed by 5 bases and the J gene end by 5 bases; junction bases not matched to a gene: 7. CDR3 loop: CASSPPGQGGTEAFF. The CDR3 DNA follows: TGTGCCAGCAGTCCGCCGGGACAGGGGGGGACTGAAGCTTTCTTT.

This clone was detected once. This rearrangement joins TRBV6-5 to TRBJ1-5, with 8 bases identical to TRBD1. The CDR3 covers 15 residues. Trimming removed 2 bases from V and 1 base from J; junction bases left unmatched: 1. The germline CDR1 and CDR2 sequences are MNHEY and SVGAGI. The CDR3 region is CASSYGQGSNQPQHF. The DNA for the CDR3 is TGTGCCAGCAGTTACGGACAGGGCAGCAATCAGCCCCAGCATTTT.

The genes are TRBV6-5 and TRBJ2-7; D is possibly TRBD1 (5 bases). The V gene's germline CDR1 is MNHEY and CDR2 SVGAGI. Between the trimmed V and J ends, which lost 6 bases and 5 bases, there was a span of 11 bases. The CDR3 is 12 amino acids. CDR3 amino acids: CASSPTVHEQYF. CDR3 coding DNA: TGTGCCAGCAGCCCGACAGTCCACGAGCAGTACTTC.

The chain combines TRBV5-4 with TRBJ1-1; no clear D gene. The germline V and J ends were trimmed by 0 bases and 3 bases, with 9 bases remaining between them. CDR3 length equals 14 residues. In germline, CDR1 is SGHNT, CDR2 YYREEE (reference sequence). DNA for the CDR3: TGTGCCAGCAGCTTGGGAGGGAAGGACACTGAAGCTTTCTTT. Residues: CASSLGGKDTEAFF.

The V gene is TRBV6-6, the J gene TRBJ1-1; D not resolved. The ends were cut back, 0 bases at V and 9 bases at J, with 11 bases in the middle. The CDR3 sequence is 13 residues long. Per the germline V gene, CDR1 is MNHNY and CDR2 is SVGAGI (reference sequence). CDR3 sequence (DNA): TGTGCCAGCAGTTACTCCGTTCGAGAGCAAGCTTTCTTT. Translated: CASSYSVREQAFF.